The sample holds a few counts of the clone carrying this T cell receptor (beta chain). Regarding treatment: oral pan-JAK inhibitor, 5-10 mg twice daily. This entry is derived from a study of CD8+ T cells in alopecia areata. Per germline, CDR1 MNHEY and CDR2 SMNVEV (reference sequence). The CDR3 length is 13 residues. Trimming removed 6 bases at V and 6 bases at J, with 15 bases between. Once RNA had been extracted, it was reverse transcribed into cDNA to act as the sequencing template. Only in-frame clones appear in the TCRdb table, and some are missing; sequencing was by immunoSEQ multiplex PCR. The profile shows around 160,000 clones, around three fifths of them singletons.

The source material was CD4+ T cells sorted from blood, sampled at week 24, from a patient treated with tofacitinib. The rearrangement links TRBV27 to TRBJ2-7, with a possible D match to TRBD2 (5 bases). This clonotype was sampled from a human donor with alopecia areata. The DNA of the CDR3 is TGTGCCAGCAGCGGGAACTGGGGTGGCGAGCAGTACTTC. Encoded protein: CASSGNWGGEQYF.